This T cell receptor beta chain was sequenced for a study of cytomegalovirus exposure and HLA in healthy donors. Study-level findings and limits: The HLA-A and HLA-B alleles of most subjects were reportedly predicted accurately from TCR beta sequences.

It was with 60 Vbeta and 13 Jbeta primers that the PCR ran. TCRdb's table, derived via immunoSEQ multiplex PCR, lists solely in-frame clones and lacks some. In all, the sample yields under 200,000 clones. About this clone itself: Its antigen is undetermined.

The CDR3 is made up of 14 amino acids. The germline V gene has CDR1 MGHRA and CDR2 YSYEKL. V shed 4 bases, J shed 7 bases, and the junction held 8 bases outside the gene matches. This TCR came from a man aged 25 to 45 in good health and CMV-seronegative. Material: PBMCs. This chain joins TRBV4-1 and TRBJ1-1; 8 nucleotides agree with TRBD1. CDR3 protein: CASSRDRSIVEAFF. The DNA for the CDR3 is TGCGCCAGCAGCCGGGACAGGTCAATTGTTGAAGCTTTCTTT.